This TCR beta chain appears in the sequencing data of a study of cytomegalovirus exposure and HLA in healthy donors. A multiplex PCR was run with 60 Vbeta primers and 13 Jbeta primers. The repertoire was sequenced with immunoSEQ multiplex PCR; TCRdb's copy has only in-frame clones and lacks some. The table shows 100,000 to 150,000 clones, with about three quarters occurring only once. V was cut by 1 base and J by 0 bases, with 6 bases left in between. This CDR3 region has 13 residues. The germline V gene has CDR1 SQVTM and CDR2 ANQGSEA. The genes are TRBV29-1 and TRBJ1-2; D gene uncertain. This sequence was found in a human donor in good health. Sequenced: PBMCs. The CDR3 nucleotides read TGCAGCGTTGAAGCACAGCCTAACTATGGCTACACCTTC. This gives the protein CSVEAQPNYGYTF.